This T cell receptor beta chain derives from a study of blood T cell repertoires in COVID-19. Study information: The analysed material was cDNA or gDNA that came from T cells, B-cell-depleted T cells, or PBMCs.

CDR1 is SQVTM and CDR2 is ANQGSEA in the germline V gene. The CDR3 sequence is 11 residues long. The V and J ends lost 4 bases and 8 bases respectively, with 11 bases between them. This clone was detected once. Sequenced by immunoSEQ multiplex PCR; TCRdb stores in-frame clones only, minus some. The sample has about 28,000 clones; around 87% are singletons. The V call is TRBV29-1, the J call TRBJ1-2; D is undetermined. This TCR derives from a man in his 60s with active COVID-19. The specimen was peripheral blood. For the CDR3, the DNA is TGCAGCGTTGTTGGGCGGGAGGGCTACACCTTC. It codes for CSVVGREGYTF. Based on the CDR3 plus reference TRBV29-1 and TRBJ1-2, the full variable domain is SAVISQKPSRDICQRGTSLTIQCQVDSQVTMMFWYRQQPGQSLTLIATANQGSEATYESGFVIDKFPISRPNLTFSTLTVSNMSPEDSSIYLCSVVGREGYTFGSGTRLTVV.